This TCR beta chain emerged from a study of regulatory T cells in long-lasting Graves disease. Arm-PCR with iRepertoire HTBI primers amplified the CDR3 regions for these TCR beta libraries. One entry per CDR3 protein, called by TCRdb with MiXCR from the multiplex PCR reads. Of around 450,000 distinct CDR3 sequences in the sample, approximately 15% were seen once. This clonotype was recorded many times. CDR1 and CDR2 (germline): SNHLY, FYNNEI. J lost 4 bases, V lost 10 bases, and 7 bases had no gene match. There are 13 residues in the CDR3. This sample's time point: newly diagnosed GD, antithyroid drugs for less than 3 months. The TCR library used RNA extracted from PBMCs. The same sample was also studied in work on T cells in Graves' hyperthyroidism and ophthalmopathy. That publication notes: Hyperthyroidism was newly diagnosed in patients aged 18 to 65 (duration under 2 months).

This TCR came from a woman aged 40 to 50 with Graves disease. V and J are TRBV2 and TRBJ1-1; 9 nucleotides agree with TRBD1. The source was peripheral blood mononuclear cells (PBMCs), collected at new diagnosis, from a patient treated with antithyroid drugs. CDR3 in amino acids: CATNDRGGTEAFF. The CDR3 nucleotides read TGTGCCACTAATGACAGGGGGGGCACTGAAGCTTTCTTT.